The rows below give T cell receptor beta chains drawn from one sample of a study of cytomegalovirus exposure and HLA in healthy donors. Method: immunoSEQ multiplex PCR; TCRdb's copy keeps in-frame clones and lacks some. The sample has roughly 75,000 clones; roughly 94% are singletons. Specimen: PBMCs. Source of these receptors: a man younger than 30 in good health and CMV-seropositive. Each CDR3 is given with its conserved first and last residue. The D gene is left open where the match is weak.

>TRBJ2-2|TRBV19|TRBD2
CASIGLAVTGELFF
>TRBJ2-2|TRBV5-1|TRBD2
CASSSFAGGPVPGELFF
>TRBJ1-5|TRBV20-1|.
CSAPYGGPQHF
>TRBJ2-1|TRBV25-1|TRBD1
CASSVAGTGEFF
>TRBJ1-2|TRBV19|TRBD1
CASSAPDRGGGYTF
>TRBJ1-2|TRBV28|.
CASSSQGDYGYTF
>TRBJ2-5|TRBV7-2|TRBD2
CASSLSPSGDEETQYF
>TRBJ2-1|TRBV5-4|TRBD2
CASSATSANEQFF
>TRBJ2-3|TRBV27|TRBD2
CASRNAPGGDTQYF
>TRBJ1-2|TRBV30|TRBD1
CAWTGGAGGYTF
>TRBJ1-4|TRBV5-1|TRBD1
CASSTRDSEKLFF
>TRBJ2-1|TRBV19|.
CASRQDYNEQFF
>TRBJ1-4|TRBV7-9|.
CASSFGEGYEKLFF
>TRBJ2-5|TRBV5-1|.
CASSLEVGGGETQYF
>TRBJ2-3|TRBV9|TRBD1
CASSERGLGTGSTDTQYF
>TRBJ1-1|TRBV29-1|TRBD1
CSVDRGGTEAFF
>TRBJ1-2|TRBV4-1|TRBD1
CASSPGQGDGGYTF
>TRBJ2-6|TRBV7-9|.
CASRVDRAGANVLTF
>TRBJ2-1|TRBV9|.
CASSPDNYNEQFF
>TRBJ2-3|TRBV5-1|TRBD2
CASSPGLVRTDTQYF
>TRBJ1-2|TRBV19|TRBD1
CASRTGTLGYTF
>TRBJ2-7|TRBV5-1|TRBD2
CASSYGYGGFTYEQYF
>TRBJ1-1|TRBV27|TRBD1
CASSWDRSTEAFF
>TRBJ2-1|TRBV28|TRBD2
CASSLTGTSGSDEQFF
>TRBJ2-3|TRBV5-4|TRBD2
CASSLTSVPDTQYF
>TRBJ2-5|TRBV5-4|TRBD1
CASSSETGGVETQYF
>TRBJ2-7|TRBV2|TRBD2
CASKREVYEQYF
>TRBJ2-7|TRBV2|TRBD2
CASSETSGTYEQYF
>TRBJ2-1|TRBV4-1|.
CASSHRAVYNEQFF
>TRBJ1-2|TRBV19|TRBD1
CASINSGTGNYGYTF
>TRBJ1-1|TRBV28|.
CASSSGRPPEAFF
>TRBJ2-3|TRBV28|.
CASSFFQRSTDTQYF
>TRBJ2-3|TRBV5-1|.
CASSLGGARTDTQYF
>TRBJ1-2|TRBV5-4|.
CASSSWDTYYGYTF
>TRBJ1-3|TRBV27|TRBD1
CASSLSTGGTIYF
>TRBJ1-6|TRBV5-4|TRBD1
CASSVGGDRPSPLHF
>TRBJ2-7|TRBV7-6|TRBD1
CASSWGQGAYEQYF
>TRBJ2-5|TRBV18|TRBD1
CASHPSGQGVETQYF
>TRBJ1-3|TRBV5-6|TRBD1
CASRRQGAFAGNTIYF
>TRBJ1-1|TRBV27|.
CASSPPGLLTEAFF
>TRBJ1-2|TRBV7-2|TRBD1
CASSLGNGQAYGYTF
>TRBJ2-2|TRBV5-1|TRBD2
CASSSPSGGKARNTGELFF
>TRBJ2-5|TRBV4-1|TRBD2
CASSLTSGGPQETQYF
>TRBJ2-1|TRBV11-1|.
CASSLNRASYNEQFF
>TRBJ2-5|TRBV7-9|TRBD1
CASNPTGEETQYF
>TRBJ2-7|TRBV2|TRBD2
CASQAGGPEGYF
>TRBJ1-4|TRBV6-1|TRBD1
CASSELNRGTNEKLFF
>TRBJ1-2|TRBV28|.
CASSLWVGVDYTF
>TRBJ2-3|TRBV7-2|.
CASKRGGSDTQYF
>TRBJ2-3|TRBV7-3|TRBD2
CASSAGLADTQYF
>TRBJ2-3|TRBV5-1|TRBD1
CASSFGTGPFPQYF
>TRBJ2-1|TRBV28|TRBD2
CASSRTRLAGSYNEQFF
>TRBJ2-5|TRBV5-1|.
CASSRGNSLQETQYF